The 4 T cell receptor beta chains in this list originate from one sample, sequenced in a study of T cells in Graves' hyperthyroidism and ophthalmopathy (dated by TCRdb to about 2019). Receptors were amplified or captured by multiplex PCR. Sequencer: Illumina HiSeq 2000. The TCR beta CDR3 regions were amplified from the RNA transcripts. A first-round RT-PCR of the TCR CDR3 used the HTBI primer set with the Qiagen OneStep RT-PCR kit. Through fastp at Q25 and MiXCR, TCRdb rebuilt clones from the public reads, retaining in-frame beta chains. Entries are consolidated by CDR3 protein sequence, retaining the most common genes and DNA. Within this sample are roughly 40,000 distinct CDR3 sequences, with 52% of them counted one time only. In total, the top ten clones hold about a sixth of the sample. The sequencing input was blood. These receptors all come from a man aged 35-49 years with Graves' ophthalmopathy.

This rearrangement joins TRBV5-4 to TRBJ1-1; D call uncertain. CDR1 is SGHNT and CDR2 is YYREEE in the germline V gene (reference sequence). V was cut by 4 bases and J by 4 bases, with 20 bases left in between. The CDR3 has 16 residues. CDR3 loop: CASSADPFQAGTEAFF. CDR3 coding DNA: TGTGCCAGCAGCGCGGACCCCTTCCAGGCTGGCACTGAAGCTTTCTTT.

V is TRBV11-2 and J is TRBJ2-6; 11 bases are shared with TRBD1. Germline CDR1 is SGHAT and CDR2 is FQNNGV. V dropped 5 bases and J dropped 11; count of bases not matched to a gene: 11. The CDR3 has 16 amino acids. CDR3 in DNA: TGTGCCAGCAGCATCCCCGGGACAGGGGGTTCCGACGTCCTGACTTTC. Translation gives CASSIPGTGGSDVLTF.

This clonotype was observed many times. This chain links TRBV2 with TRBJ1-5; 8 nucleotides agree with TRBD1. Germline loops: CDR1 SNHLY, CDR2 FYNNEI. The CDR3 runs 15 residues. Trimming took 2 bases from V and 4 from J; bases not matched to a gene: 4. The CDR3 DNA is TGTGCCAGCAGTGAAAGTACAGGGGGTAATCAGCCCCAGCATTTT. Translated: CASSESTGGNQPQHF.

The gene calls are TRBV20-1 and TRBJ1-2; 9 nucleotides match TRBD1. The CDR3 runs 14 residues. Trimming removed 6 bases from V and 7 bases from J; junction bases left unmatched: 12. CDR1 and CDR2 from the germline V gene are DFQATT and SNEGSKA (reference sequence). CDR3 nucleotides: TGCAGTGCAAGACCGGGACAGGGCCTGAGTGGCTACACCTTC. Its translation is CSARPGQGLSGYTF.